These T cell receptor beta chains were read from a single sample in a study of T cell clones after liver transplantation. This table comes from immunoSEQ multiplex PCR, and its TCRdb copy is limited to in-frame clones, with some not included. The sample has over 45,000 clones; roughly 74% are singletons. The sequencing here drew on CD4+ T cells from blood, taken around 52 months after liver transplant. These receptors all come from a human patient who received a liver transplant. The graft donor may account for some of the T cells. The CDR3 runs from the conserved cysteine through the conserved F or W. Each record gives: D gene, J gene, V gene, clone size, CDR3 protein, CDR3 DNA. A D gene is named only where the DNA matches it firmly. Rows give clone size only sometimes, using once, few, many, or a class for an expanded clone.

>NA|TRBJ1-5|TRBV6-5|NA
CASSDSLSNQPQHF
TGTGCCAGCAGTGACAGCCTCAGCAATCAGCCCCAGCATTTT
>NA|TRBJ2-5|TRBV4-1|NA
CASSQSGPAETQYF
TGCGCCAGCAGCCAGTCGGGACCAGCAGAGACCCAGTACTTC
>NA|TRBJ2-7|TRBV27|few
CASRSPVRSNEQYF
TGTGCCAGCAGGTCCCCAGTGAGGTCCAACGAGCAGTACTTC
>NA|TRBJ1-4|TRBV27|NA
CASKQGREKLFF
TGTGCCAGCAAACAGGGAAGGGAAAAACTGTTTTTT
>TRBD2|TRBJ2-1|TRBV2|NA
CASTAGRQGPNNEQFF
TGTGCCAGCACCGCCGGGAGGCAGGGACCGAACAATGAGCAGTTCTTC
>NA|TRBJ1-2|TRBV10-3|NA
CAISEDRGAYGYTF
TGTGCCATCAGTGAGGATAGGGGGGCCTATGGCTACACCTTC
>NA|TRBJ2-7|TRBV7-9|NA
CASSLSSMGGYEQYF
TGTGCCAGCAGCTTATCGTCGATGGGGGGCTACGAGCAGTACTTC
>TRBD2|TRBJ2-7|TRBV18|NA
CASSPPRLASYEQYF
TGTGCCAGCTCACCACCCCGACTAGCCTCCTACGAGCAGTACTTC
>NA|TRBJ2-1|TRBV7-9|NA
CASTFSGSSYNEQFF
TGTGCCAGCACCTTTAGCGGAAGCTCCTACAATGAGCAGTTCTTC
>NA|TRBJ2-7|TRBV6-1|NA
CASSETGISYEQYF
TGTGCCAGCAGTGAAACAGGGATTTCCTACGAGCAGTACTTC
>NA|TRBJ2-7|TRBV5-6|NA
CASSLDRVFTYEQYF
TGTGCCAGCAGCTTAGACAGAGTCTTTACCTACGAGCAGTACTTC
>NA|TRBJ1-5|TRBV28|few
CASSLRAVPQHF
TGTGCCAGCAGTTTGAGAGCTGTGCCCCAGCATTTT
>TRBD1|TRBJ1-1|TRBV7-9|NA
CASSSRQGLTEAFF
TGTGCCAGCAGCTCCCGACAGGGTCTCACTGAAGCTTTCTTT
>TRBD1|TRBJ2-2|TRBV11-2|NA
CASREQGAKTGELFF
TGTGCCAGCAGGGAACAGGGGGCGAAAACCGGGGAGCTGTTTTTT
>NA|TRBJ1-2|TRBV7-2|NA
CASSLGGPTSDGYTF
TGTGCCAGCAGCTTAGGGGGACCCACCTCGGATGGCTACACCTTC
>TRBD2|TRBJ2-5|TRBV5-5|few
CASSFGGIQETQYF
TGTGCCAGCAGCTTCGGGGGGATCCAAGAGACCCAGTACTTC
>NA|TRBJ2-3|TRBV30|NA
CAWSVRFADTQYF
TGTGCCTGGAGTGTACGTTTCGCGGATACGCAGTATTTT
>NA|TRBJ2-4|TRBV2|NA
CASMQGLAKNIQYF
TGTGCCAGCATGCAGGGACTCGCCAAAAACATTCAGTACTTC
>TRBD1|TRBJ2-5|TRBV27|few
CASSSPGQGVTQYF
TGTGCCAGCAGTTCACCGGGACAGGGGGTGACCCAGTACTTC
>NA|TRBJ2-2|TRBV6-1|few
CASSRSGTPTGELFF
TGTGCCAGCAGTCGGTCCGGGACCCCCACCGGGGAGCTGTTTTTT
>NA|TRBJ1-3|TRBV6-1|NA
CASRPGLGEGNTIYF
TGTGCCAGCAGACCGGGCCTCGGAGAAGGAAACACCATATATTTT
>TRBD1|TRBJ2-3|TRBV7-2|NA
CASSLARGRSDTQYF
TGTGCCAGCAGCTTGGCGAGGGGGCGTTCAGATACGCAGTATTTT
>TRBD1|TRBJ1-5|TRBV6-5|NA
CASGDRNQPQHF
TGTGCCAGCGGGGACAGGAATCAGCCCCAGCATTTT
>NA|TRBJ1-3|TRBV21-1|NA
CASSPRRGHGNTIYF
TGTGCCAGCAGCCCTAGACGGGGGCACGGAAACACCATATATTTT
>TRBD1|TRBJ1-4|TRBV5-6|NA
CASSLTGGPNEKLFF
TGTGCCAGCAGCCTTACAGGGGGCCCCAATGAAAAACTGTTTTTT
>NA|TRBJ1-6|TRBV11-3|NA
CASSLDANSPLHF
TGTGCCAGCAGCTTAGATGCGAATTCACCCCTCCACTTT
>NA|TRBJ2-5|TRBV6-5|NA
CASSYSRGAETQYF
TGTGCCAGCAGTTATTCGAGGGGGGCGGAGACCCAGTACTTC
>TRBD2|TRBJ2-3|TRBV11-2|NA
CASSLAWGTSNRDTQYF
TGTGCCAGCAGCCTAGCCTGGGGGACTAGCAATCGAGATACGCAGTATTTT
>NA|TRBJ1-2|TRBV5-6|NA
CASSVQGIAGGYTF
TGTGCCAGCAGCGTTCAGGGGATAGCGGGGGGCTACACCTTC
>NA|TRBJ2-7|TRBV29-1|once
CSVEKGLEQYF
TGCAGCGTTGAGAAGGGGCTCGAGCAGTACTTC
>NA|TRBJ1-1|TRBV11-2|NA
CASSLVRSGTEAFF
TGTGCCAGCAGCTTAGTGCGGTCCGGGACTGAAGCTTTCTTT
>TRBD1|TRBJ1-2|TRBV2|NA
CASSEEGTGLRYTF
TGTGCCAGCAGTGAAGAGGGGACAGGGTTACGCTACACCTTC
>NA|TRBJ1-5|TRBV28|NA
CASNERGVNQHF
TGTGCCAGCAATGAAAGGGGCGTCAACCAGCATTTT
>NA|TRBJ2-7|TRBV28|NA
CASSLWGSTYEQYF
TGTGCCAGCAGTTTATGGGGCAGTACCTACGAGCAGTACTTC
>NA|TRBJ1-6|TRBV6-4|few
CASSRSPGGPNSPLHF
TGTGCCAGCAGCCGGTCTCCCGGGGGGCCCAATTCACCCCTCCACTTT
>TRBD1|TRBJ2-3|TRBV28|NA
CASIGTVYTDTQYF
TGTGCCAGCATAGGGACAGTTTACACAGATACGCAGTATTTT
>TRBD2|TRBJ2-3|TRBV9|NA
CASSAPRTSGGTDTQYF
TGTGCCAGCAGCGCCCCCAGGACTAGCGGGGGGACAGATACGCAGTATTTT
>TRBD1|TRBJ2-6|TRBV5-4|NA
CASSSRDSLYSGANVLTF
TGTGCCAGCAGCTCCCGGGACAGCCTCTACTCTGGGGCCAACGTCCTGACTTTC
>NA|TRBJ2-5|TRBV2|once
CASNLGGLPQETQYF
TGTGCCAGCAACCTTGGGGGGTTACCTCAAGAGACCCAGTACTTC
>TRBD1|TRBJ2-7|TRBV30|NA
CAWSVRQGSIYEQYF
TGTGCCTGGAGTGTAAGACAGGGCTCAATTTACGAGCAGTACTTC
>TRBD1|TRBJ2-7|TRBV29-1|NA
CSVGGQGSYEQYF
TGCAGCGTTGGCGGACAGGGGTCCTACGAGCAGTACTTC
>TRBD2|TRBJ2-7|TRBV5-4|NA
CASSLGLAGSSYEQYF
TGTGCCAGCAGCTTGGGACTAGCGGGGAGCTCCTACGAGCAGTACTTC
>NA|TRBJ1-2|TRBV28|NA
CASTIGTRRNYGYTF
TGTGCCAGCACAATCGGGACACGTCGAAACTATGGCTACACCTTC
>NA|TRBJ2-2|TRBV11-2|NA
CASSWAGAGTGELFF
TGTGCCAGCAGCTGGGCCGGGGCAGGAACCGGGGAGCTGTTTTTT
>TRBD2|TRBJ2-7|TRBV2|few
CASRLAGGTYEQYF
TGTGCCAGCAGATTAGCGGGCGGCACCTACGAGCAGTACTTC
>NA|TRBJ2-1|TRBV5-1|NA
CASSLGDTPYNEQFF
TGCGCCAGCAGCTTGGGGGATACACCGTACAATGAGCAGTTCTTC
>NA|TRBJ2-7|TRBV6-1|NA
CASSRVLGSEQYF
TGTGCCAGCAGCCGGGTATTAGGGTCCGAGCAGTACTTC
>NA|TRBJ1-4|TRBV19|NA
CASTQGREAEKLFF
TGTGCCAGTACCCAGGGCAGGGAGGCCGAAAAACTGTTTTTT
>TRBD2|TRBJ2-1|TRBV28|NA
CASRRSGGEYNEQFF
TGTGCCAGCAGGCGTAGCGGGGGGGAATACAATGAGCAGTTCTTC
>NA|TRBJ2-7|TRBV7-9|NA
CASSLQDVSEQYF
TGTGCCAGCAGCTTACAAGACGTGTCCGAGCAGTACTTC
>NA|TRBJ2-7|TRBV28|NA
CASSPAGHSYEQYF
TGTGCCAGCAGTCCGGCGGGACACTCCTACGAGCAGTACTTC
>NA|TRBJ2-2|TRBV6-5|NA
CASRRGSNTGELFF
TGTGCCAGCCGTCGGGGTTCGAACACCGGGGAGCTGTTTTTT
>TRBD2|TRBJ2-3|TRBV18|NA
CASSISGGRTDTQYF
TGTGCCAGCTCAATTAGCGGGGGCCGCACAGATACGCAGTATTTT
>TRBD1|TRBJ2-5|TRBV9|NA
CASSALTGGAGETQYF
TGTGCCAGCAGCGCTTTGACAGGGGGCGCAGGAGAGACCCAGTACTTC